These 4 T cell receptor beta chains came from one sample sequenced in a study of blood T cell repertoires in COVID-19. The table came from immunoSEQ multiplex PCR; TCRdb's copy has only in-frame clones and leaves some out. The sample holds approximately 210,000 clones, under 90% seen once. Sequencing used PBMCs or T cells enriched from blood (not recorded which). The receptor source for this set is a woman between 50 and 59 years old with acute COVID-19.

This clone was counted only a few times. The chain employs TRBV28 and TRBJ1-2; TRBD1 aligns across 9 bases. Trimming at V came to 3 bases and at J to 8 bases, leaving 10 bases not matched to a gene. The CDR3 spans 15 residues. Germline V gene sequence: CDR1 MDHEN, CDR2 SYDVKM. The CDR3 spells CASSLSSTGGFGYTF. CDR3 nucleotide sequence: TGTGCCAGCAGTTTGAGTAGCACAGGGGGCTTCGGCTACACCTTC.

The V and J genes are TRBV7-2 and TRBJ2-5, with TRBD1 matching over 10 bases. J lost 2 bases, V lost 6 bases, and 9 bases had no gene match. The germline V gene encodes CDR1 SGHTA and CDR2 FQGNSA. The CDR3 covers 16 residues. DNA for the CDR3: TGTGCCAGCAGATGGGAGGACAGGGGGGCACAAGAGACCCAGTACTTC. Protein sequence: CASRWEDRGAQETQYF.

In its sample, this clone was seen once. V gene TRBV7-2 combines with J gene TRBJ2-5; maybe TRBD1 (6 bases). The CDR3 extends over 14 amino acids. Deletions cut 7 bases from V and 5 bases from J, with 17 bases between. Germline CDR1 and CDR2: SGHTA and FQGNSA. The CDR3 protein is CASTTQGRTETQYF. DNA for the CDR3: TGTGCCAGCACCACGCAGGGGCGCACGGAGACCCAGTACTTC.

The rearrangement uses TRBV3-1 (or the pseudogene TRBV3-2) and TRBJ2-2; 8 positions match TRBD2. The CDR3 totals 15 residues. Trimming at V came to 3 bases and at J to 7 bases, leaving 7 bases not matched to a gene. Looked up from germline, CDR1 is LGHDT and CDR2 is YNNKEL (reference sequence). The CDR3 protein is CASSQSRGGNGELFF. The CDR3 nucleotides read TGTGCCAGCAGCCAGTCCCGGGGGGGCAACGGGGAGCTGTTTTTT.